The T cell receptor beta chain described here comes from a study of regulatory T cells in long-lasting Graves disease. Time point of the sample: newly diagnosed GD, antithyroid drugs for less than 3 months. RNA isolated from PBMCs was used to make the TCR library. Researchers made TCR beta libraries by using iRepertoire HTBI primers and running Arm-PCR on CDR3 regions. TCRdb reanalysed the multiplex PCR reads using MiXCR and keeps one entry per CDR3 protein. The sample comprises about half a million distinct CDR3 sequences, around 12% of which are singletons, and about 8.3% rests with the top ten. The V and J ends lost 5 bases and 0 bases respectively, with 7 bases between them. CDR1 SEHNR and CDR2 FQNEAQ come from the germline V gene (reference sequence). The CDR3 is 13 amino acids. Ten or more counts support this clonotype. A further study also used this sample, focusing on T cells in Graves' hyperthyroidism and ophthalmopathy. From that second work: Among the patients, aged 18 to 65, hyperthyroidism was newly diagnosed and had lasted under 2 months. Patients having uncontrolled infection, another autoimmune disease, pregnancy or lactation were not included.

This TCR derives from a woman aged 25 to 45 with Graves disease. This chain joins TRBV7-9 and TRBJ1-1; D unresolved. Source: peripheral blood mononuclear cells (PBMCs), taken at new diagnosis, from a patient treated with antithyroid drugs. The CDR3 sequence: CASSHALNTEAFF. The CDR3 nucleotides read TGTGCCAGCAGCCACGCATTGAACACTGAAGCTTTCTTT.